This TCR beta chain was captured by sequencing in a study of early T cells in non-severe SARS-CoV-2 infection. Across the whole study: With bulk RNA from unsorted whole blood as input, sequencing yielded unpaired chains. Study-level findings and limits: In VDJdb matching, anti-spike CD8 responses were favored while private and CD4 specificities went missing.

There are 15 residues in the CDR3. Trimming at V came to 4 bases and at J to 5 bases, leaving 5 bases not matched to a gene. The germline V gene has CDR1 SGHRS and CDR2 YFSETQ. Individual cDNA molecules were tagged with unique molecular identifiers. TCRdb fed the 5' RACE reads into MiXCR, producing one record per CDR3 protein. The sample lists around 67,000 distinct CDR3 sequences; about an eighth were seen once. This clonotype occurred a few times. Its cognate antigen is unknown. The chain employs TRBV5-1 and TRBJ2-7; 14 bases line up with TRBD2. This sample comprised whole blood, obtained at baseline. The clonotype was recovered from an adult who was a healthcare worker with PCR-confirmed SARS-CoV-2 infection or an uninfected control (not recorded which). The CDR3, as DNA: TGCGCCAGCAGCCCGGGACTAGCGGGAGTGGACGAGCAGTACTTC. Its translation is CASSPGLAGVDEQYF.